Listed here is a single T cell receptor (beta chain). Its antigen is unidentified. The sample belongs to a study of T cells after yellow fever vaccination. General study results and limits: Post-booster samples contained most primary-vaccination clones (about 95% CD4, roughly 88% CD8).

TCRdb itself ran the 5' RACE reads through MiXCR, one entry per CDR3 protein. The sample lists 300,000 to 450,000 distinct CDR3 sequences, about 6% seen once, with 15% in the top ten. V was trimmed by 7 bases and J by 7 bases, leaving 19 bases between them. CDR1 is DFQATT, CDR2 SNEGSKA, per germline (reference sequence). This CDR3 is 13 amino acids long. The material sequenced was PBMCs, taken 5 days after the yellow fever booster vaccination. The TCR sequence derives from a young man who received the YFV17D yellow fever vaccine. The rearrangement links TRBV20-1 to TRBJ2-5; a weak D match, TRBD2 (6 bases). The CDR3 DNA is TGCAGTGTTCCGCCGGCTCACGGGGGGACCCAGTACTTC. Translated, it gives CSVPPAHGGTQYF.